Listed below are T cell receptor beta chains from one sample, sequenced in a study of blood T cell repertoires in COVID-19. TCRdb keeps only in-frame clones here, not all; method: immunoSEQ multiplex PCR. This sample has some 270,000 clones, with 75% to 90% found just once. Material for sequencing was PBMCs or T cells enriched from blood (not recorded which). Receptors were obtained from a woman in her 30s who had recovered from COVID-19. Each CDR3 is given with its conserved first and last residue. Fields, in order: V gene, clone size, J gene, D gene, CDR3 protein, CDR3 DNA. D genes are given only for firm matches. Clone size is stated in some rows and not others, as once, few, many or a class when expanded.

V gene: TRBV11-3
clone size: few
J gene: TRBJ1-4
D gene: TRBD1
CDR3 protein: CASSPRDRGTNEKLFF
CDR3 DNA: TGTGCCAGCAGCCCCCGGGACAGGGGGACTAATGAAAAACTGTTTTTT

V gene: TRBV28
clone size: NA
J gene: TRBJ2-1
D gene: TRBD1
CDR3 protein: CASSLGTAANEQFF
CDR3 DNA: TGTGCCAGCAGCCTCGGGACAGCTGCCAATGAGCAGTTCTTC

V gene: TRBV19
clone size: NA
J gene: TRBJ2-7
D gene: TRBD1
CDR3 protein: CASSIGDRGPYEQYF
CDR3 DNA: TGTGCCAGTAGTATAGGAGACAGGGGTCCCTACGAGCAGTACTTC

V gene: TRBV12-3/TRBV12-4
clone size: NA
J gene: TRBJ1-2
D gene: TRBD1
CDR3 protein: CASSIDRDGYTF
CDR3 DNA: TGTGCCAGCAGTATAGACAGGGACGGCTACACCTTC

V gene: TRBV7-6
clone size: NA
J gene: TRBJ1-6
D gene: NA
CDR3 protein: CASSLTESNSPLHF
CDR3 DNA: TGTGCCAGCAGCTTAACCGAGTCCAATTCACCCCTCCACTTT

V gene: TRBV6-5
clone size: NA
J gene: TRBJ2-7
D gene: NA
CDR3 protein: CASSYSGSYEQYF
CDR3 DNA: TGTGCCAGCAGCTATTCAGGGTCCTACGAGCAGTACTTC

V gene: TRBV11-1
clone size: NA
J gene: TRBJ2-7
D gene: TRBD1
CDR3 protein: CASSPRGQGWYEQYF
CDR3 DNA: TGTGCCAGCAGCCCGCGGGGACAGGGGTGGTACGAGCAGTACTTC

V gene: TRBV30
clone size: NA
J gene: TRBJ2-3
D gene: NA
CDR3 protein: CAWSPSRDTAYF
CDR3 DNA: TGTGCCTGGAGTCCCTCCCGGGACACGGCGTATTTT

V gene: TRBV10-2
clone size: NA
J gene: TRBJ2-3
D gene: TRBD2
CDR3 protein: CASRVAGAGTDTQYF
CDR3 DNA: TGCGCCAGCAGAGTAGCGGGGGCGGGGACAGATACGCAGTATTTT

V gene: TRBV9
clone size: NA
J gene: TRBJ1-1
D gene: NA
CDR3 protein: CASSGAEAGWEAFF
CDR3 DNA: TGTGCCAGCAGTGGGGCAGAGGCAGGGTGGGAAGCTTTCTTT

V gene: TRBV4-1
clone size: NA
J gene: TRBJ2-5
D gene: TRBD2
CDR3 protein: CASSQDPVREAGKETQYF
CDR3 DNA: TGCGCCAGCAGCCAAGACCCCGTCCGCGAAGCGGGAAAGGAGACCCAGTACTTC

V gene: TRBV9
clone size: NA
J gene: TRBJ1-5
D gene: TRBD1
CDR3 protein: CASSRDRGIQPQHF
CDR3 DNA: TGTGCCAGCAGCCGAGACAGGGGGATACAGCCCCAGCATTTT

V gene: TRBV18
clone size: NA
J gene: TRBJ2-4
D gene: NA
CDR3 protein: CASSLQDIQYF
CDR3 DNA: TGTGCCAGCTCACTTCAGGACATTCAGTACTTC

V gene: TRBV7-6
clone size: NA
J gene: TRBJ1-5
D gene: TRBD1
CDR3 protein: CASSPRQGSQPQHF
CDR3 DNA: TGTGCCAGCAGCCCCAGACAGGGCAGTCAGCCCCAGCATTTT

V gene: TRBV15
clone size: NA
J gene: TRBJ2-5
D gene: NA
CDR3 protein: CATSRDGGSGETQYF
CDR3 DNA: TGTGCCACCAGCAGAGACGGGGGTTCGGGAGAGACCCAGTACTTC

V gene: TRBV28
clone size: NA
J gene: TRBJ1-2
D gene: NA
CDR3 protein: CASSFEANYGYTF
CDR3 DNA: TGTGCCAGCAGTTTTGAGGCTAACTATGGCTACACCTTC

V gene: TRBV28
clone size: few
J gene: TRBJ2-1
D gene: NA
CDR3 protein: CASSFQGEQFF
CDR3 DNA: TGTGCCAGCAGTTTCCAGGGTGAGCAGTTCTTC

V gene: TRBV7-9
clone size: NA
J gene: TRBJ2-7
D gene: NA
CDR3 protein: CASTQESSGRPQYF
CDR3 DNA: TGTGCCAGCACTCAAGAGTCTTCAGGGCGACCCCAGTACTTC

V gene: TRBV6-5
clone size: NA
J gene: TRBJ2-7
D gene: TRBD2
CDR3 protein: CASSPYLAGGYEQYF
CDR3 DNA: TGTGCCAGCAGCCCCTACCTAGCGGGGGGCTACGAGCAGTACTTC

V gene: TRBV6-6
clone size: NA
J gene: TRBJ1-1
D gene: NA
CDR3 protein: CASSYRTANTEAFF
CDR3 DNA: TGTGCCAGCAGTTATCGGACAGCGAACACTGAAGCTTTCTTT

V gene: TRBV29-1
clone size: NA
J gene: TRBJ1-2
D gene: NA
CDR3 protein: CSVEGNGYTF
CDR3 DNA: TGCAGCGTCGAGGGAAATGGCTACACCTTC

V gene: TRBV2
clone size: few
J gene: TRBJ2-2
D gene: TRBD2
CDR3 protein: CASRTPRGVTGELFF
CDR3 DNA: TGTGCCAGCAGGACGCCGCGGGGGGTAACCGGGGAGCTGTTTTTT

V gene: TRBV11-2
clone size: NA
J gene: TRBJ1-6
D gene: NA
CDR3 protein: CATIDLPTKNSPLHF
CDR3 DNA: TGTGCCACCATTGACCTCCCGACAAAGAATTCACCCCTCCACTTT

V gene: TRBV19
clone size: NA
J gene: TRBJ1-4
D gene: TRBD1
CDR3 protein: CASSGGRTGNEKLFF
CDR3 DNA: TGTGCCAGTAGTGGAGGCCGGACAGGGAATGAAAAACTGTTTTTT

V gene: TRBV2
clone size: NA
J gene: TRBJ1-1
D gene: NA
CDR3 protein: CASRLKQIMNTEAFF
CDR3 DNA: TGTGCCAGCAGGCTCAAACAGATTATGAACACTGAAGCTTTCTTT

V gene: TRBV1
clone size: NA
J gene: TRBJ2-1
D gene: NA
CDR3 protein: CTSLPSGSRDKIRNEQFF
CDR3 DNA: TGCACCAGCCTCCCCTCAGGATCCAGGGACAAAATACGCAATGAGCAGTTCTTC

V gene: TRBV11-3
clone size: NA
J gene: TRBJ2-3
D gene: TRBD1
CDR3 protein: CASSLTGGRTDTQYF
CDR3 DNA: TGTGCCAGCAGCTTGACAGGGGGAAGGACAGATACGCAGTATTTT

V gene: TRBV5-6
clone size: NA
J gene: TRBJ1-1
D gene: TRBD1
CDR3 protein: CASSWDRSTEAFF
CDR3 DNA: TGTGCCAGCAGCTGGGACAGGTCTACTGAAGCTTTCTTT

V gene: TRBV3-1/TRBV3-2
clone size: NA
J gene: TRBJ2-7
D gene: NA
CDR3 protein: CASSQDRGYEQYF
CDR3 DNA: TGTGCCAGCAGCCAAGACAGGGGCTACGAGCAGTACTTC

V gene: TRBV4-1
clone size: NA
J gene: TRBJ2-3
D gene: TRBD2
CDR3 protein: CASSPPTTSGGFTDTQYF
CDR3 DNA: TGCGCCAGCAGCCCACCCACGACTAGCGGGGGGTTCACAGATACGCAGTATTTT

V gene: TRBV7-9
clone size: NA
J gene: TRBJ2-7
D gene: NA
CDR3 protein: CASSQSRNSYEQYF
CDR3 DNA: TGTGCCAGCAGTCAGTCACGAAACTCCTACGAGCAGTACTTC

V gene: TRBV9
clone size: NA
J gene: TRBJ1-4
D gene: TRBD1
CDR3 protein: CASSVALQGGEKLFF
CDR3 DNA: TGTGCCAGCAGCGTAGCTCTACAGGGGGGAGAAAAACTGTTTTTT

V gene: TRBV19
clone size: once
J gene: TRBJ2-3
D gene: TRBD1
CDR3 protein: CATTGQGWDTQYF
CDR3 DNA: TGTGCCACAACGGGACAGGGTTGGGATACGCAGTATTTT

V gene: TRBV28
clone size: NA
J gene: TRBJ2-4
D gene: TRBD2
CDR3 protein: CASTSVAGGENIQYF
CDR3 DNA: TGTGCCAGCACTTCGGTAGCGGGGGGGGAAAACATTCAGTACTTC

V gene: TRBV4-1
clone size: NA
J gene: TRBJ1-5
D gene: NA
CDR3 protein: CASSQEPGVRQPQHF
CDR3 DNA: TGCGCCAGCAGCCAAGAGCCAGGGGTACGCCAGCCCCAGCATTTT

V gene: TRBV5-8
clone size: once
J gene: TRBJ2-7
D gene: TRBD1
CDR3 protein: CASSSGQGRRYEQYF
CDR3 DNA: TGTGCCAGCAGCTCCGGACAGGGGAGAAGGTACGAGCAGTACTTC

V gene: TRBV6-1
clone size: NA
J gene: TRBJ1-5
D gene: NA
CDR3 protein: CASSVNVGGSNQPQHF
CDR3 DNA: TGTGCCAGCAGTGTCAACGTAGGAGGAAGCAATCAGCCCCAGCATTTT

V gene: TRBV3-1/TRBV3-2
clone size: NA
J gene: TRBJ1-4
D gene: NA
CDR3 protein: CASSQVNRANEKLFF
CDR3 DNA: TGTGCCAGCAGCCAAGTTAACAGGGCTAATGAAAAACTGTTTTTT

V gene: TRBV9
clone size: NA
J gene: TRBJ2-5
D gene: NA
CDR3 protein: CASSVSGARASETQYF
CDR3 DNA: TGTGCCAGCAGCGTATCGGGCGCGAGGGCCAGCGAGACCCAGTACTTC

V gene: TRBV28
clone size: NA
J gene: TRBJ1-1
D gene: NA
CDR3 protein: CASSLEGSEAFF
CDR3 DNA: TGTGCCAGCAGTTTAGAGGGTTCTGAAGCTTTCTTT

V gene: TRBV6-5
clone size: once
J gene: TRBJ1-4
D gene: NA
CDR3 protein: CASGGSEKEKLFF
CDR3 DNA: TGTGCCAGCGGAGGGTCCGAAAAAGAAAAACTGTTTTTT

V gene: TRBV12-3/TRBV12-4
clone size: NA
J gene: TRBJ1-2
D gene: NA
CDR3 protein: CASSEQGSYGYTF
CDR3 DNA: TGTGCCAGCAGCGAACAGGGCAGCTATGGCTACACCTTC

V gene: TRBV2
clone size: few
J gene: TRBJ1-3
D gene: TRBD1
CDR3 protein: CASRQQGSGNTIYF
CDR3 DNA: TGTGCCAGCAGACAACAGGGGTCTGGAAACACCATATATTTT

V gene: TRBV4-2
clone size: NA
J gene: TRBJ2-5
D gene: TRBD2
CDR3 protein: CASSQESREGETQYF
CDR3 DNA: TGTGCCAGCAGCCAAGAGTCCCGGGAGGGCGAGACCCAGTACTTC

V gene: TRBV20-1
clone size: NA
J gene: TRBJ2-1
D gene: NA
CDR3 protein: CSTSQANEQFF
CDR3 DNA: TGCAGTACGTCCCAAGCGAATGAGCAGTTCTTC

V gene: TRBV10-3
clone size: NA
J gene: TRBJ2-7
D gene: NA
CDR3 protein: CAISGSGSYEQYF
CDR3 DNA: TGTGCCATCAGTGGTTCAGGGTCCTACGAGCAGTACTTC

V gene: TRBV5-4
clone size: NA
J gene: TRBJ2-1
D gene: NA
CDR3 protein: CLASRGRQEGNEQFF
CDR3 DNA: TGTCTGGCCTCCCGGGGACGGCAGGAGGGGAATGAGCAGTTCTTC